A selection of T cell receptor beta chains follows, all from one sample in a study of blood T cell repertoires in COVID-19. Sequenced by immunoSEQ multiplex PCR; TCRdb stores in-frame clones only, minus some. Of about 200,000 clones in the sample, roughly 90% were seen once. What was sequenced was peripheral blood. Every receptor here comes from a woman between 45 and 60 years old with acute or convalescent COVID-19. The CDR3 runs from the conserved cysteine through the conserved F or W. Each record gives: CDR3 DNA, CDR3 protein, J gene, D gene, V gene, clone size. A D gene is named only where the DNA matches it firmly. For some rows the clone size is stated as once, few or many, or as a class when expanded; others skip it.

TGTGCCAGCAGCGGAGGACTAGCGGAGGAATACGAGCAGTTCTTC CASSGGLAEEYEQFF TRBJ2-1 TRBD2 TRBV9 .
TGTGCCAGCAGTTATGTGGGAATCGGGGGCAATCAGCCCCAGCATTTT CASSYVGIGGNQPQHF TRBJ1-5 . TRBV7-8 .
TGTGCCAGCTCACCATTGGGCAGGGACACTGAAGCTTTCTTT CASSPLGRDTEAFF TRBJ1-1 . TRBV18 .
TGTGCCAGCAGCTGGGACAGGGGCAATCAGCCCCAGCATTTT CASSWDRGNQPQHF TRBJ1-5 TRBD1 TRBV28 .
TGTGCCAGTAGTATATCCAGCAGGGGGCTCGGTCAGCCCCAGCATTTT CASSISSRGLGQPQHF TRBJ1-5 TRBD1 TRBV19 .
TGTGCCAGCAGCTCTCCGCCTAGCGGAGGGACCCAGTACTTC CASSSPPSGGTQYF TRBJ2-5 TRBD2 TRBV7-2 .
TGTGCCTGGAAAAGGGCCCTCGGGGTTCGGGAAAAACTGTTTTTT CAWKRALGVREKLFF TRBJ1-4 . TRBV30 .
TGTGCCAGCAGCGCGGCCGGGACTAGGAACACCGGGGAGCTGTTTTTT CASSAAGTRNTGELFF TRBJ2-2 TRBD2 TRBV11-3 .
TGCGCCAGCAGCTTTAACCCGACTTACAATGAGCAGTTCTTC CASSFNPTYNEQFF TRBJ2-1 . TRBV5-1 .
TGTGCCAGCAGCTTAGCAAACGGGCTCGGGACATCCGACTATGGCTACACCTTC CASSLANGLGTSDYGYTF TRBJ1-2 . TRBV7-6 .
TGTGCCACCAGGGACACGAACACTGAAGCTTTCTTT CATRDTNTEAFF TRBJ1-1 . TRBV24-1 .
TGCGCCAGCACTAGCGGGGGAATTTCAGATACGCAGTATTTT CASTSGGISDTQYF TRBJ2-3 TRBD2 TRBV5-1 .
TGCGCCAGCAGCCAGGGGGTAGCGGCTAGCACAGATACGCAGTATTTT CASSQGVAASTDTQYF TRBJ2-3 . TRBV5-1 .
TGTGCCTGGGGGACAGGGCGCAATTCACCCCTCCACTTT CAWGTGRNSPLHF TRBJ1-6 TRBD1 TRBV30 .
TGTGCCAGCAGCTCAGGGGACGGGTTATTTGGCTACACCTTC CASSSGDGLFGYTF TRBJ1-2 . TRBV11-2 .
TGTGCCAGCAGCTTAGTCGTGGGAGGCCAAGAGACCCAGTACTTC CASSLVVGGQETQYF TRBJ2-5 . TRBV11-2 .
TGTGCCTGGAGGGTGGGACACCTAGCCAAAAACATTCAGTACTTC CAWRVGHLAKNIQYF TRBJ2-4 . TRBV30 .
TGTGCCAGCAGCTTAGTGTCCAGATCAGAAAAACTGTTTTTT CASSLVSRSEKLFF TRBJ1-4 . TRBV7-8 .
TGTGCCAGCAGCGAGGGGACAGGGGATAGCAATCAGCCCCAGCATTTT CASSEGTGDSNQPQHF TRBJ1-5 TRBD1 TRBV9 .
TGTGCCAGCAGTTACCCGGCCTTATCGGGGGGCTTGGTCGAGCTTCAGCCCCAGCATTTT CASSYPALSGGLVELQPQHF TRBJ1-5 . TRBV6-2/TRBV6-3 few
TGTGCCTGGAGTGTACAATCTGGGGCAGAGACCCAGTACTTC CAWSVQSGAETQYF TRBJ2-5 . TRBV30 .
TGTGCCAGCAGCTTACGCACAGGAGGGGGAAACACCATATATTTT CASSLRTGGGNTIYF TRBJ1-3 . TRBV11-2 .
TGTGCCAGCAGCTATAGCGGGAGGGCCCCAGATACGCAGTATTTT CASSYSGRAPDTQYF TRBJ2-3 TRBD2 TRBV11-2 .
TGTGCCAGCAGCCCCCGCGGCGGGAGGAGTCAAGAGACCCAGTACTTC CASSPRGGRSQETQYF TRBJ2-5 TRBD2 TRBV3-1/TRBV3-2 .
TGCAGCGGCGACAGGAGGTTATTGTCGGTGAACACTGAAGCTTTCTTT CSGDRRLLSVNTEAFF TRBJ1-1 . TRBV29-1 .
TGCGCCAGCAGTGGAGTAAATAGTGGGGGGGATACGCAGTATTTT CASSGVNSGGDTQYF TRBJ2-3 . TRBV10-2 .
TGTGCCAGCAGCTTCCAGACGCAGGGGTTGGGGGCCAACGTCCTGACTTTC CASSFQTQGLGANVLTF TRBJ2-6 . TRBV7-9 .
TGCAGCGCTCAGGGACTAGCCCAACCCGGCGGGCAGTACTTC CSAQGLAQPGGQYF TRBJ2-7 TRBD2 TRBV29-1 .
TGTGCCAGCAGTTACCGGGAAGGCTCCTACGAGCAGTACTTC CASSYREGSYEQYF TRBJ2-7 . TRBV6-5 .
TGTGCCAGCAGCTCGACAGGGCAGAATCAGCCCCAGCATTTT CASSSTGQNQPQHF TRBJ1-5 TRBD1 TRBV7-2 .
TGTGCCAGCAGCTCACCCCAGGGGGGTCTTTTCGATTCACCCCTCCACTTT CASSSPQGGLFDSPLHF TRBJ1-6 TRBD1 TRBV7-2 .
TGTGCCAGCAGCTACGGGGGGGACAGGACTGAAGCTTTCTTT CASSYGGDRTEAFF TRBJ1-1 TRBD1 TRBV6-5 .
TGTGCCAGCAGTGCAGAACAATATAATTCACCCCTCCACTTT CASSAEQYNSPLHF TRBJ1-6 . TRBV2 .
TGTGCCAGCAGCTTCGCGGGGGGTCCCCAAGAGCAGTTCTTC CASSFAGGPQEQFF TRBJ2-1 TRBD2 TRBV11-2 .
TGCGCCAGCAGCTTGGAGGGACTAGCGGGGGGGCTCCCGCAGTATTTT CASSLEGLAGGLPQYF TRBJ2-3 TRBD2 TRBV5-1 .
TGTGCCAGCAGCTTAGATTTCAGGGAAACAGATACGCAGTATTTT CASSLDFRETDTQYF TRBJ2-3 . TRBV7-8 .